This T cell receptor (beta chain) was sequenced for a study of cytomegalovirus exposure and HLA in healthy donors. Per the germline V gene, CDR1 is LNHDA and CDR2 is SQIVND (reference sequence). The CDR3 sequence is 14 residues long. V lost 7 bases to trimming and J lost 1 base, with 10 bases between them. PCR employed 60 Vbeta and 13 Jbeta primers. TCRdb keeps only in-frame clones here, not all; method: immunoSEQ multiplex PCR. The data contain approximately 200,000 clones, roughly 83% of them singletons. Sequences were obtained from PBMCs. The rearrangement joins TRBV19 to TRBJ2-2, with a weak D call TRBD1 (6 bases). This clonotype originated in a boy aged 10-17 years in good health and CMV-seronegative. The CDR3 coding sequence is TGTGCCAGTACGAGGGGGATGAACACCGGGGAGCTGTTTTTT. Translated, it gives CASTRGMNTGELFF. Based on the CDR3 plus reference TRBV19 and TRBJ2-2, the full variable domain is DGGITQSPKYLFRKEGQNVTLSCEQNLNHDAMYWYRQDPGQGLRLIYYSQIVNDFQKGDIAEGYSVSREKKESFPLTVTSAQKNPTAFYLCASTRGMNTGELFFGEGSRLTVL.